This T cell receptor beta chain originates from a study of blood T cell repertoires in COVID-19. Study information: Both acute and convalescent COVID-19 samples were obtained from the United States, Italy and Spain. The cDNA or gDNA used as material had been derived from T cells, B-cell-depleted T cells, or PBMCs.

Looked up from germline, CDR1 is MNHEY and CDR2 is SVGAGI. Trimming took off 2 bases at V and 2 bases at J, with 13 bases between the two ends. This CDR3 spans 15 amino acids. Original processing notes: Amplification from reference gene primers served as the basis for estimated nucleated cell counts. Data came from immunoSEQ multiplex PCR; TCRdb stores just in-frame clones and leaves some out. Clonal size and the V and J genes are those of that table, whereas D and trimming came from the DNA. The profile shows 250,000 to 300,000 clones, around four fifths of them singletons. The specimen sequenced was peripheral blood. This rearrangement joins TRBV6-5 to TRBJ2-7, with D possibly TRBD2 on 6 matching bases. The sequence was obtained from a man aged 55 to 70 who had recovered from COVID-19. The DNA for the CDR3 is TGTGCCAGCAGTTACGAGAGCGGGTTCACCTACGAGCAGTACTTC. The encoded protein is CASSYESGFTYEQYF.